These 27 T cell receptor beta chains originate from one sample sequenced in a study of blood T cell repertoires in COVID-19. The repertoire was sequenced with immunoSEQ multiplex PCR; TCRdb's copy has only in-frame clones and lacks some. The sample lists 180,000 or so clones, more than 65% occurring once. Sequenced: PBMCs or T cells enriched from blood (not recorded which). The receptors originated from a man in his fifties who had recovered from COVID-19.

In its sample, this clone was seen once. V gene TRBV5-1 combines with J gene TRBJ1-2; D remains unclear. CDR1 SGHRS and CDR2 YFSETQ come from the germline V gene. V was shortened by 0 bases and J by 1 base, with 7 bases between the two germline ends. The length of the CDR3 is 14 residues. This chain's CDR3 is CASSLGGVNYGYTF. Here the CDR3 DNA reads TGCGCCAGCAGCTTGGGTGGAGTTAACTATGGCTACACCTTC.

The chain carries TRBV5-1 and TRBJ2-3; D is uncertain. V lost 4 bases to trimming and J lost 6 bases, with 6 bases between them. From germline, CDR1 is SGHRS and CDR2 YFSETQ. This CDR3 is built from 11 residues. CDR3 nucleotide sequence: TGCGCCAGCAGCGGCAGGGATACGCAGTATTTT. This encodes CASSGRDTQYF.

The CDR3 DNA is TGTGCCAGCAGCCGGAACTACTACGAGCAGTACTTC. Protein: CASSRNYYEQYF. The chain joins TRBV3-1 (or the pseudogene TRBV3-2) to TRBJ2-7, with no clear D. This CDR3 is built from 12 residues. V was pared by 4 bases and J by 3 bases, with 7 bases between. Germline V gene sequence: CDR1 LGHDT, CDR2 YNNKEL (reference sequence).

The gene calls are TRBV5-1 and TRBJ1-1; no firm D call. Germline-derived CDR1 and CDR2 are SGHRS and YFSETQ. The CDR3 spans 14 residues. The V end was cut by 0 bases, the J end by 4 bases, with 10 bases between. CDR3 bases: TGCGCCAGCAGCTTGGGCCTAGTGGGCACTGAAGCTTTCTTT. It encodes CASSLGLVGTEAFF.

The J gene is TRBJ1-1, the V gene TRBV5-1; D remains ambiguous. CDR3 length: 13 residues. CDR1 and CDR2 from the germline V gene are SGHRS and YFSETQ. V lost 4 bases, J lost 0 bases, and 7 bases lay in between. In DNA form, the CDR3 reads TGCGCCAGCAGCAACTTCATGAACACTGAAGCTTTCTTT. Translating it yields CASSNFMNTEAFF.

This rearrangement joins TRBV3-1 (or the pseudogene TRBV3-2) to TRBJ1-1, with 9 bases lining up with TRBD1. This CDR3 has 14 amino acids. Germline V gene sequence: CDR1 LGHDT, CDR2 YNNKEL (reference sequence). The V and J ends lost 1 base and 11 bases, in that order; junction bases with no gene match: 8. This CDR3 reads CASSQGTGAEAAFF. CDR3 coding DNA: TGTGCCAGCAGCCAAGGGACAGGGGCCGAAGCGGCTTTCTTT.

CDR3 bases: TGCGCCAGCAGTGATATCCAGCGGGTGAGCACAGATACGCAGTATTTT. Its translation is CASSDIQRVSTDTQYF. This chain connects TRBV10-1 to TRBJ2-3; the D gene is possibly TRBD2 (6 bases). Germline assignment: CDR1 WNHNN and CDR2 SYGVQD (reference sequence). This CDR3 is 16 amino acids long. V was pared by 3 bases and J by 0 bases, with 13 bases between.

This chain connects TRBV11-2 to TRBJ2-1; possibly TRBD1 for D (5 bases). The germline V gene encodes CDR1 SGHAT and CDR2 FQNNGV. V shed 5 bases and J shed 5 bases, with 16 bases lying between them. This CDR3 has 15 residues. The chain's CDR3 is CASSRPNAGNNEQFF. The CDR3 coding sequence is TGTGCCAGCAGCAGACCCAATGCAGGGAACAATGAGCAGTTCTTC.

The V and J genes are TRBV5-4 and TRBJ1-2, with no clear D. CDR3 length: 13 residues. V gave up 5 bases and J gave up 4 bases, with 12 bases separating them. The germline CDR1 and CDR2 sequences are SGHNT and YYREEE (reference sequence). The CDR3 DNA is TGTGCCAGCAGGGTCGCGGGATCCTATGGCTACACCTTC. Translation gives CASRVAGSYGYTF.

CDR3: CASSMRTSGTDTQYF. The CDR3 nucleotides read TGTGCCAGTAGTATGAGGACTAGCGGCACAGATACGCAGTATTTT. The chain employs TRBV19 and TRBJ2-3; 9 bases fit TRBD2. Unmatched junction bases numbered 2, after V lost 3 bases and J lost 1 base. Germline V gene data show CDR1 as LNHDA and CDR2 as SQIVND (reference sequence). The CDR3 consists of 15 residues. Full variable domain (outside the CDR3, taken from reference TRBV19 and TRBJ2-3): DGGITQSPKYLFRKEGQNVTLSCEQNLNHDAMYWYRQDPGQGLRLIYYSQIVNDFQKGDIAEGYSVSREKKESFPLTVTSAQKNPTAFYLCASSMRTSGTDTQYFGPGTRLTVL.

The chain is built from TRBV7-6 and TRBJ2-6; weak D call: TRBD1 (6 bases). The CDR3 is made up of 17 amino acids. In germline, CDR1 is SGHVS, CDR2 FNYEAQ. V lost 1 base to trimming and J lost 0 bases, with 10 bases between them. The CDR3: CASSLVGHHSGANVLTF. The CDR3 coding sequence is TGTGCCAGCAGCTTAGTGGGACACCACTCTGGGGCCAACGTCCTGACTTTC.

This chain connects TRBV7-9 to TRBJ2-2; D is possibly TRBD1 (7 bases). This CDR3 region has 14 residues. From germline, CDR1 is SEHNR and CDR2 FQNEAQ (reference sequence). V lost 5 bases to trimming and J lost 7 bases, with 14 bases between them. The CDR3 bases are TGTGCCAGCAGCCCTTCAGGGGGGAGCGGGGAGCTGTTTTTT. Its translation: CASSPSGGSGELFF. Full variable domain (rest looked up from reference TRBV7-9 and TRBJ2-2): DTGVSQNPRHKITKRGQNVTFRCDPISEHNRLYWYRQTLGQGPEFLTYFQNEAQLEKSRLLSDRFSAERPKGSFSTLEIQRTEQGDSAMYLCASSPSGGSGELFFGEGSRLTVL.

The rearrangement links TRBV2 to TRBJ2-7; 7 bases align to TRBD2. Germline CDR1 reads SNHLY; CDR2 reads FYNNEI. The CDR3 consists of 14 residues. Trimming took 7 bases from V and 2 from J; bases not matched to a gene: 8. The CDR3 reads CASNPGRIPYEQYF. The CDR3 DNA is TGTGCCAGCAATCCCGGGAGGATCCCCTACGAGCAGTACTTC.

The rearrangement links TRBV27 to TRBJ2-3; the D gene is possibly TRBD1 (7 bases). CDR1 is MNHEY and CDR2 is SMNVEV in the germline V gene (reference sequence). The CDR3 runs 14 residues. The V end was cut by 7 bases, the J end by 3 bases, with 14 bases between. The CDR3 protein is CASTSTGTTDTQYF. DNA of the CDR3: TGTGCCAGCACCTCGACAGGGACTACAGATACGCAGTATTTT.

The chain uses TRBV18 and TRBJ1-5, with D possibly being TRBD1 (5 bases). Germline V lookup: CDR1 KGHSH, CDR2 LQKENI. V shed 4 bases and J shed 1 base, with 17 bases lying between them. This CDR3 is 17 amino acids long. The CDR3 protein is CASSLTTGGSSNQPQHF. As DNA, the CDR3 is TGTGCCAGCTCACTTACCACCGGGGGATCCAGCAATCAGCCCCAGCATTTT.

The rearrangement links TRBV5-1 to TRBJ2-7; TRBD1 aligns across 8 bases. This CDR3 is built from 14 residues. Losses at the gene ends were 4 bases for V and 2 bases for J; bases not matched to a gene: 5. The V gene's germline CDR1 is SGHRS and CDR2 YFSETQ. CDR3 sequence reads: CASSLRDRTYEQYF. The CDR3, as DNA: TGCGCCAGCAGCCTCCGGGACAGGACCTACGAGCAGTACTTC.

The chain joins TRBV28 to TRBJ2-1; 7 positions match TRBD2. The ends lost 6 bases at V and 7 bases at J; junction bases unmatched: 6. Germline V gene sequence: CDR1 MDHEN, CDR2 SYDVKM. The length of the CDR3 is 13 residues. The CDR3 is CASSSGTTNEQFF. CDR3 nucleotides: TGTGCCAGCAGCTCTGGGACTACTAATGAGCAGTTCTTC.

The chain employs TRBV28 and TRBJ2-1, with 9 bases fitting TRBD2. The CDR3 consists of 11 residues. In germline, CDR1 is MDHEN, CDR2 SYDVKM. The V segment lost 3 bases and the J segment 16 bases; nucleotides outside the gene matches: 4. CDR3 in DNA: TGTGCCAGCAGTTTGAGACTAGCGGTATTCTTC. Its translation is CASSLRLAVFF.

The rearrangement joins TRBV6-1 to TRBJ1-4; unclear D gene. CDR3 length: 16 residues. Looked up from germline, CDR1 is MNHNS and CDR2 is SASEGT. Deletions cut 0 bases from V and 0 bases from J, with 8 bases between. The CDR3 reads CASSEAWHATNEKLFF. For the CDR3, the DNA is TGTGCCAGCAGTGAAGCCTGGCATGCAACTAATGAAAAACTGTTTTTT.

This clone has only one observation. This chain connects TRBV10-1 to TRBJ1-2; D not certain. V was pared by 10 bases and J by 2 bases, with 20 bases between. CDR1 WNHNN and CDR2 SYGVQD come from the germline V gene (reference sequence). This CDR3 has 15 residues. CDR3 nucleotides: TGCGCCATCAATAAAGGTAGGACGGGGAACTATGGCTACACCTTC. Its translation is CAINKGRTGNYGYTF.

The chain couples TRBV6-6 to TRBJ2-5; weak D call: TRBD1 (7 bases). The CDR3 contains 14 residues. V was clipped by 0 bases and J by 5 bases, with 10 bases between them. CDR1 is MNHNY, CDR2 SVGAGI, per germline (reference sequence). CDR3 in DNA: TGTGCCAGCAGTTACTCGTCAGGGGGGGAGACCCAGTACTTC. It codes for CASSYSSGGETQYF.

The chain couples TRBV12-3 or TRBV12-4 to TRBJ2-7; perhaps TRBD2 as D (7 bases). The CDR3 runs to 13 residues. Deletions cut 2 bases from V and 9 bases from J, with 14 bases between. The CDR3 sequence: CASSLKAAGAQYF. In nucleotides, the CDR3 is TGTGCCAGCAGTTTAAAAGCGGCGGGGGCGCAGTACTTC.

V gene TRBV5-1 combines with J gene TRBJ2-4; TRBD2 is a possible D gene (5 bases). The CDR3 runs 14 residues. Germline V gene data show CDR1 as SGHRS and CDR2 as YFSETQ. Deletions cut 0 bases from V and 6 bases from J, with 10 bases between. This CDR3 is CASSLGGSTNIQYF. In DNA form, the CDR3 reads TGCGCCAGCAGCTTGGGAGGGAGCACAAACATTCAGTACTTC.

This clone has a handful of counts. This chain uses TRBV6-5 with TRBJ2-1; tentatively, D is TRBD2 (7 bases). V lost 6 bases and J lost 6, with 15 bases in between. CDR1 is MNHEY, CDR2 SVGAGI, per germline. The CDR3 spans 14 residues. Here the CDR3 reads CASRRGGVFNEQFF. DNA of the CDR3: TGTGCCAGCAGAAGAGGGGGGGTATTCAATGAGCAGTTCTTC.

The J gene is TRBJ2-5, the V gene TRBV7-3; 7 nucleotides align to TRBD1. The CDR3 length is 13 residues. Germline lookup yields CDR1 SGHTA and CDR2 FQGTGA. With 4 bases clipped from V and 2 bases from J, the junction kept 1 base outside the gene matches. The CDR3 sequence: CASSSQGQETQYF. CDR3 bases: TGTGCCAGCAGCTCACAGGGGCAAGAGACCCAGTACTTC.

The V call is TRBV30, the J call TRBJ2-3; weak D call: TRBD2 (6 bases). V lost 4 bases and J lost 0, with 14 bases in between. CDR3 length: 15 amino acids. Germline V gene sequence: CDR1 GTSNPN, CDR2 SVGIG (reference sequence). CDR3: CAWTYGGRSTDTQYF. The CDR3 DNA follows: TGTGCCTGGACGTACGGGGGAAGGAGCACAGATACGCAGTATTTT. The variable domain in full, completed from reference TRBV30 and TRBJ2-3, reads SQTIHQWPATLVQPVGSPLSLECTVEGTSNPNLYWYRQAAGRGLQLLFYSVGIGQISSEVPQNLSASRPQDRQFILSSKKLLLSDSGFYLCAWTYGGRSTDTQYFGPGTRLTVL.

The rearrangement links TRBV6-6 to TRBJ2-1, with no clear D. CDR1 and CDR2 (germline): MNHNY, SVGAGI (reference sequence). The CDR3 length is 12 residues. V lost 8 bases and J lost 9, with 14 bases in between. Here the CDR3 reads CASSLGRVEQFF. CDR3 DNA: TGTGCCAGCTCCCTAGGCAGAGTTGAGCAGTTCTTC.